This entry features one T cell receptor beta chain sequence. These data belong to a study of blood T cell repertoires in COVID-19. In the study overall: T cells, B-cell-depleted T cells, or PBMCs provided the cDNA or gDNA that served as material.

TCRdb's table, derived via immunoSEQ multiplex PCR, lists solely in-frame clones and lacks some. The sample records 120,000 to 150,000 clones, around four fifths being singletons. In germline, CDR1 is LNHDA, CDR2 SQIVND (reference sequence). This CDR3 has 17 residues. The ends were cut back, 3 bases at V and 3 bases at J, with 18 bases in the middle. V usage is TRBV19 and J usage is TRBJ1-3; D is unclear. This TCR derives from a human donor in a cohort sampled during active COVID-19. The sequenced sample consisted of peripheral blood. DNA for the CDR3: TGTGCCAGTAGTATGGGCCCGCTGGCTCCCCGTGGAAACACCATATATTTT. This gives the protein CASSMGPLAPRGNTIYF.